This is a list of T cell receptor beta chains from one sample in a study of response to subunit inactivated influenza vaccine. Using its own MiXCR run on the RT-PCR reads, TCRdb lists one record per CDR3 protein. The repertoire holds 150,000 or so distinct CDR3 sequences, with around a tenth as singletons. This sample comprised CD8+ T cells sorted from PBMCs, obtained approximately 25 months after vaccination. Receptor source: a man aged 45-69 years who received an inactivated influenza vaccine. CDR3s include the opening cysteine and the closing phenylalanine or tryptophan. The order of the fields is clone size, J gene, D gene, V gene, CDR3 protein, CDR3 DNA. D genes are given only for firm matches. Some rows have no size entry. The others give once, few or many, or a class for an expanded clone.

clone_size: .
j_call: TRBJ2-5
d_call: .
v_call: TRBV6-5
cdr3_aa: CASRGVRETQYF
cdr3_nt: TGTGCCAGCCGCGGGGTAAGGGAGACCCAGTACTTC

clone_size: .
j_call: TRBJ2-5
d_call: TRBD1
v_call: TRBV9
cdr3_aa: CASSMPGQERQETQYF
cdr3_nt: TGTGCCAGCAGCATGCCGGGACAGGAGAGGCAAGAGACCCAGTACTTC

clone_size: few
j_call: TRBJ2-3
d_call: .
v_call: TRBV2
cdr3_aa: CASSEANGAADTQYF
cdr3_nt: TGTGCCAGCAGTGAAGCGAACGGGGCGGCAGATACGCAGTATTTT

clone_size: few
j_call: TRBJ2-7
d_call: TRBD1
v_call: TRBV4-2
cdr3_aa: CASSHGTEFYEQYF
cdr3_nt: TGTGCCAGCAGCCATGGGACAGAGTTTTACGAGCAGTACTTC

clone_size: many
j_call: TRBJ2-1
d_call: .
v_call: TRBV12-3/TRBV12-4
cdr3_aa: CASSYLVRRNEQFF
cdr3_nt: TGTGCCAGCAGTTATCTAGTCAGGAGAAATGAGCAGTTCTTC

clone_size: .
j_call: TRBJ2-1
d_call: .
v_call: TRBV5-6
cdr3_aa: CASSLASDLGGEQFF
cdr3_nt: TGTGCCAGCAGCTTGGCCTCGGACCTGGGAGGTGAGCAGTTCTTC

clone_size: .
j_call: TRBJ2-6
d_call: .
v_call: TRBV15
cdr3_aa: CATSRDGVPLSGANVLTF
cdr3_nt: TGTGCCACCAGCAGAGATGGGGTCCCTTTGTCTGGGGCCAACGTCCTGACTTTC

clone_size: few
j_call: TRBJ2-7
d_call: .
v_call: TRBV5-1
cdr3_aa: CASSLYSGSYEQYF
cdr3_nt: TGCGCCAGCAGCTTGTACTCAGGGTCCTACGAGCAGTACTTC

clone_size: few
j_call: TRBJ2-7
d_call: .
v_call: TRBV7-6
cdr3_aa: CASSLEAETYEQYF
cdr3_nt: TGTGCCAGCAGCTTAGAAGCAGAGACCTACGAGCAGTACTTC

clone_size: .
j_call: TRBJ2-5
d_call: .
v_call: TRBV7-9
cdr3_aa: CASSPAGGRKVETQYF
cdr3_nt: TGTGCCAGCAGCCCGGCAGGTGGGCGCAAGGTAGAGACCCAGTACTTC

clone_size: .
j_call: TRBJ2-5
d_call: .
v_call: TRBV12-3/TRBV12-4
cdr3_aa: CASSAGSGETQYF
cdr3_nt: TGTGCCAGCAGCGCGGGAAGTGGAGAGACCCAGTACTTC

clone_size: few
j_call: TRBJ2-1
d_call: .
v_call: TRBV19
cdr3_aa: CASSLRSYNEQFF
cdr3_nt: TGTGCCAGTAGTCTTAGGAGCTACAATGAGCAGTTCTTC

clone_size: once
j_call: TRBJ2-7
d_call: .
v_call: TRBV15
cdr3_aa: CATSIRGAGDEQYF
cdr3_nt: TGTGCCACCAGCATCCGGGGCGCGGGCGACGAGCAGTACTTC

clone_size: .
j_call: TRBJ1-1
d_call: .
v_call: TRBV6-1
cdr3_aa: CASTLDQNTEAFF
cdr3_nt: TGTGCCAGCACCCTCGACCAGAACACTGAAGCTTTCTTT

clone_size: .
j_call: TRBJ2-1
d_call: TRBD2
v_call: TRBV6-5
cdr3_aa: CASSSTWLAASYNEQFF
cdr3_nt: TGTGCCAGCAGTTCTACTTGGCTAGCGGCCTCCTACAATGAGCAGTTCTTC

clone_size: .
j_call: TRBJ1-1
d_call: TRBD1
v_call: TRBV13
cdr3_aa: CASSLGGQGFTEAFF
cdr3_nt: TGTGCCAGCAGCTTGGGCGGACAGGGGTTCACTGAAGCTTTCTTT

clone_size: many
j_call: TRBJ2-7
d_call: TRBD2
v_call: TRBV12-3/TRBV12-4
cdr3_aa: CASSFIAASGSYEQYF
cdr3_nt: TGTGCCAGCAGTTTTATCGCGGCTAGCGGATCCTACGAGCAGTACTTC

clone_size: few
j_call: TRBJ2-1
d_call: TRBD2
v_call: TRBV27
cdr3_aa: CASAWTSSVNEQFF
cdr3_nt: TGTGCCAGCGCATGGACTAGTTCGGTCAATGAGCAGTTCTTC

clone_size: .
j_call: TRBJ2-1
d_call: .
v_call: TRBV2
cdr3_aa: CASSERTGSYNEQFF
cdr3_nt: TGTGCCAGCAGTGAACGGACCGGCTCCTACAATGAGCAGTTCTTC

clone_size: few
j_call: TRBJ2-4
d_call: TRBD2
v_call: TRBV12-3/TRBV12-4
cdr3_aa: CASKGKRELNIQYF
cdr3_nt: TGTGCCAGCAAAGGAAAGCGGGAGTTGAACATTCAGTACTTC